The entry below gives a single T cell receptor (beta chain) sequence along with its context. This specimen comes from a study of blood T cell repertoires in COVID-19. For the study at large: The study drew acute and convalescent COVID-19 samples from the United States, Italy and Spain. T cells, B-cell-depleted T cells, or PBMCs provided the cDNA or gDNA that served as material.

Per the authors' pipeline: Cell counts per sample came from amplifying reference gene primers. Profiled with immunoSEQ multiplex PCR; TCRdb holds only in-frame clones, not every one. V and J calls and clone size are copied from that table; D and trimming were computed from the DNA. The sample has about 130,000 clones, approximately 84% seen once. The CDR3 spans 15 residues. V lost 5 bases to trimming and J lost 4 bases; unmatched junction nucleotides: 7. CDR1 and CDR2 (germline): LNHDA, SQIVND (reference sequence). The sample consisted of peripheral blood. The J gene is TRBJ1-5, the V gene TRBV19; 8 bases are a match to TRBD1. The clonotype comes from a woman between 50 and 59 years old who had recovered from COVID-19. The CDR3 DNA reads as TGTGCCAGTAGTCTCGGACAGGGAGGAAATCAGCCCCAGCATTTT. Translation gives CASSLGQGGNQPQHF.